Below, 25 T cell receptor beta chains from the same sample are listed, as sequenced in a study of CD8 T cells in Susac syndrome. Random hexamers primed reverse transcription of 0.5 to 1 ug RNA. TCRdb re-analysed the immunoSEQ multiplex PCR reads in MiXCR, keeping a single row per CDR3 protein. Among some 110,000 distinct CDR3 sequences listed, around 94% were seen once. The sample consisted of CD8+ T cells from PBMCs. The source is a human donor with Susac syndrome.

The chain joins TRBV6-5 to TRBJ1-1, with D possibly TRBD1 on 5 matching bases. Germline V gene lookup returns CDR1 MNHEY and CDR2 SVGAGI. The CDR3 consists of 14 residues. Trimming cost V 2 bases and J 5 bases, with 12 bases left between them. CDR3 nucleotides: TGTGCCAGCAGTTACACACGGGGGGGGACTGAAGCTTTCTTT. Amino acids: CASSYTRGGTEAFF.

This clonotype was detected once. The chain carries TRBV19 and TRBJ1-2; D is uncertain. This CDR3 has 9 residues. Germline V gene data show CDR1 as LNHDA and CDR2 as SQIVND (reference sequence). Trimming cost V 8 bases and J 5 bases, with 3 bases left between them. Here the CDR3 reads CASGYGYTF. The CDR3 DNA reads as TGTGCCAGTGGGTATGGCTACACCTTC. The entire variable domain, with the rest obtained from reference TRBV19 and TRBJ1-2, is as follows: DGGITQSPKYLFRKEGQNVTLSCEQNLNHDAMYWYRQDPGQGLRLIYYSQIVNDFQKGDIAEGYSVSREKKESFPLTVTSAQKNPTAFYLCASGYGYTFGSGTRLTVV.

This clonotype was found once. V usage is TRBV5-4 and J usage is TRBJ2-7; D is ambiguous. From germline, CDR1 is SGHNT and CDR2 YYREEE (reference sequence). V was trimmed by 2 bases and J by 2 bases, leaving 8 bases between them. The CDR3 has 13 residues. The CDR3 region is CASSLGPTYEQYF. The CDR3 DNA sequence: TGTGCCAGCAGCTTAGGACCTACCTACGAGCAGTACTTC.

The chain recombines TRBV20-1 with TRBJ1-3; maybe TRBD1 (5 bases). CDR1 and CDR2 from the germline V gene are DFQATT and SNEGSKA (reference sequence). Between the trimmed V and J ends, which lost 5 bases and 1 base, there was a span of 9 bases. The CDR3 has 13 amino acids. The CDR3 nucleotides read TGCAGTGCTCCCGGGACGTCTGGAAACACCATATATTTT. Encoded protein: CSAPGTSGNTIYF.

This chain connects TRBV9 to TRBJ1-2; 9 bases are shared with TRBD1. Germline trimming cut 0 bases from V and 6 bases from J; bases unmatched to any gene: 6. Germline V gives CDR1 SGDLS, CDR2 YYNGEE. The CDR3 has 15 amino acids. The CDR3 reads CASSVGDRAGNGYTF. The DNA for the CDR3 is TGTGCCAGCAGCGTAGGGGACAGGGCGGGGAATGGCTACACCTTC.

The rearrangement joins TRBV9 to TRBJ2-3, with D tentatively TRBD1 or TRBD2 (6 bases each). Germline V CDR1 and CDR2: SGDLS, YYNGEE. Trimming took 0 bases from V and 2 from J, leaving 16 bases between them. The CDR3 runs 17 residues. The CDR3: CASSVDAFWGATDTQYF. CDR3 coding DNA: TGTGCCAGCAGCGTAGACGCCTTCTGGGGGGCCACAGATACGCAGTATTTT.

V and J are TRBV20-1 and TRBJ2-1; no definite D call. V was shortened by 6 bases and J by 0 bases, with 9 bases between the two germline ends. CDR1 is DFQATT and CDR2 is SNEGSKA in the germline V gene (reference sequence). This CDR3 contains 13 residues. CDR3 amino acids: CSATDDSYNEQFF. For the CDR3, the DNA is TGCAGTGCCACCGACGACTCCTACAATGAGCAGTTCTTC.

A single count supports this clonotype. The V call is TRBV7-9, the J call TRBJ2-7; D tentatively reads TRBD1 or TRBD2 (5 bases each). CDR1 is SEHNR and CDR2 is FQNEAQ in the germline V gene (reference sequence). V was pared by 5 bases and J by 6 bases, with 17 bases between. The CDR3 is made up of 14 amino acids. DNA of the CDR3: TGTGCCAGCAGCCCACCCACGGGACCCCGCGAGCAGTACTTC. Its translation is CASSPPTGPREQYF.

The CDR3: CATSRDRRETQYF. CDR3 bases: TGTGCCACCAGCAGAGATAGGCGGGAGACCCAGTACTTC. The genes are TRBV15 and TRBJ2-5, with D unclear. The CDR3 has 13 amino acids. Germline CDR1 and CDR2: LNHNV and YYDKDF (reference sequence). Deletions cut 0 bases from V and 5 bases from J, with 7 bases between.

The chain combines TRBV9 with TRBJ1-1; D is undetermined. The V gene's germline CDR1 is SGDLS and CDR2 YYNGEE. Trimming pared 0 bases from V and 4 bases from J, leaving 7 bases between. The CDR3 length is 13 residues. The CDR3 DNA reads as TGTGCCAGCAGCGTAGTGAAGGCCACTGAAGCTTTCTTT. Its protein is CASSVVKATEAFF.

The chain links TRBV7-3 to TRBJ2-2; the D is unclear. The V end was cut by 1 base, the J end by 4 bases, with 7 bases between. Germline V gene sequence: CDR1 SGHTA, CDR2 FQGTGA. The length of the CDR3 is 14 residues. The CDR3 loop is CASSLNHGTGELFF. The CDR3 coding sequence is TGTGCCAGCAGCTTAAACCACGGCACCGGGGAGCTGTTTTTT.

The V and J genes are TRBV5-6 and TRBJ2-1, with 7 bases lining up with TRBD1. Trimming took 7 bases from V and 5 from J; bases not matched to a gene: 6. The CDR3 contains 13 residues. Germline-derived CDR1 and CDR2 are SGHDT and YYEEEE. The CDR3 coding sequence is TGTGCCAGCTCCCGGGACAGTCACAATGAGCAGTTCTTC. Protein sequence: CASSRDSHNEQFF.

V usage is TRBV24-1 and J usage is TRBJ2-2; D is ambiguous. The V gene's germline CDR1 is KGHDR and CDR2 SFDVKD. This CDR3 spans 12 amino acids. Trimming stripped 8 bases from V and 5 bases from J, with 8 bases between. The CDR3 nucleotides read TGTGCCACCAAAGATAGGACCGGGGAGCTGTTTTTT. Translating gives CATKDRTGELFF.

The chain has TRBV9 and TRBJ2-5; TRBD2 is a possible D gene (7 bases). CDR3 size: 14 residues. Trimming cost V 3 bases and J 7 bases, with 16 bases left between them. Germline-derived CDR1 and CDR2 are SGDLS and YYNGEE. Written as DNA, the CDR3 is TGTGCCAGCAGCGGGGGGGGCCGGGGTGCGACCCAGTACTTC. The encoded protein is CASSGGGRGATQYF.

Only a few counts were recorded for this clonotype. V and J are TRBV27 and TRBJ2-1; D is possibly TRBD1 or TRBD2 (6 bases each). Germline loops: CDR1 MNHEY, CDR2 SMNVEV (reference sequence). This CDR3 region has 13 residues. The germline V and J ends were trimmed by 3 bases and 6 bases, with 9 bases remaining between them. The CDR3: CASSLGGANEQFF. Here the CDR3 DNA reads TGTGCCAGCAGTTTGGGGGGCGCCAATGAGCAGTTCTTC.

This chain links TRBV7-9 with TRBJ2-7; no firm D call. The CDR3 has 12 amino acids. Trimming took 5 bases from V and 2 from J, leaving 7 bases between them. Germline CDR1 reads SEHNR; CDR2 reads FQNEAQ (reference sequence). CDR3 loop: CASSPNPYEQYF. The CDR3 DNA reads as TGTGCCAGCAGCCCTAATCCCTACGAGCAGTACTTC.

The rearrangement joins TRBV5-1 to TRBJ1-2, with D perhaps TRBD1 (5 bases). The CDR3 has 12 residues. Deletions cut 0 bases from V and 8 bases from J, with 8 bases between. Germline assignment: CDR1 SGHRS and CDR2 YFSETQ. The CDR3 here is CASSLDGGGYTF. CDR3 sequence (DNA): TGCGCCAGCAGCTTGGATGGGGGAGGCTACACCTTC.

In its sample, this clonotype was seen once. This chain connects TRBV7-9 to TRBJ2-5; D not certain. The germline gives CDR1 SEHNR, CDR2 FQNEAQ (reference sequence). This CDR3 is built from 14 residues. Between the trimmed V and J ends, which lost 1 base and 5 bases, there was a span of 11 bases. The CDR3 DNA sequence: TGTGCCAGCAGCTTAGTTATTCAGAGGGAGACCCAGTACTTC. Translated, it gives CASSLVIQRETQYF.

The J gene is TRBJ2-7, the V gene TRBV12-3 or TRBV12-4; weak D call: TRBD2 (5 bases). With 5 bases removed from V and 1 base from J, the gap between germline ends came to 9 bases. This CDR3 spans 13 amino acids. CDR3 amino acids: CASSPEGSYEQYF. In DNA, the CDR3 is TGTGCCAGCAGTCCCGAGGGTTCCTACGAGCAGTACTTC.

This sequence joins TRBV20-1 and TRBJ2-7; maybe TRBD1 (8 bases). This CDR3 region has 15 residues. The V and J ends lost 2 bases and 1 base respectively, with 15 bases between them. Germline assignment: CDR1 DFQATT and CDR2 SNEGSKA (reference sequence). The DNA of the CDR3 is TGCAGTGCTAGACAAACAGGGGGGGAATCCTACGAGCAGTACTTC. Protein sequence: CSARQTGGESYEQYF.

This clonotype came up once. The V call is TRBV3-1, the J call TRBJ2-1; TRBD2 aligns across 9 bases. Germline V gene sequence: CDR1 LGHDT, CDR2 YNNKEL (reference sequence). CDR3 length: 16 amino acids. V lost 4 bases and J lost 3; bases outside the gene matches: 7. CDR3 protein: CASSPTIAGDYNEQFF. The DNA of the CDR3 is TGTGCCAGCAGCCCAACTATAGCGGGGGACTACAATGAGCAGTTCTTC.

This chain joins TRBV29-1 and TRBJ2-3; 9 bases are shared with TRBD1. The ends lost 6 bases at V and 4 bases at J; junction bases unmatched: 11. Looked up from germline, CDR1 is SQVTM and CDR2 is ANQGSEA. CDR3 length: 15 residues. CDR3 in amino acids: CSVTGTGRFADTQYF. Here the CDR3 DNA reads TGCAGCGTGACCGGGACAGGGCGTTTCGCAGATACGCAGTATTTT.

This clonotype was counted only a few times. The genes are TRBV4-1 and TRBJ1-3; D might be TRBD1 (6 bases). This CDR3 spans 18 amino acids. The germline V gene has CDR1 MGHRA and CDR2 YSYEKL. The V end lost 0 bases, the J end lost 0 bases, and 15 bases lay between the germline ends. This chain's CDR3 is CASSQDSGDVNSGNTIYF. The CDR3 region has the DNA TGCGCCAGCAGCCAAGATTCAGGGGACGTCAACTCTGGAAACACCATATATTTT.

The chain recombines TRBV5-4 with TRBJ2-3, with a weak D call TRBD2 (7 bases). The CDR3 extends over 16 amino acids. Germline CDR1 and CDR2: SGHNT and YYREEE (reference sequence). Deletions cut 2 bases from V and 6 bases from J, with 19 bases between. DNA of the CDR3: TGTGCCAGCAGCTTATTTGGGCGGGGGCCCGGGGATACGCAGTATTTT. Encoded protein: CASSLFGRGPGDTQYF.

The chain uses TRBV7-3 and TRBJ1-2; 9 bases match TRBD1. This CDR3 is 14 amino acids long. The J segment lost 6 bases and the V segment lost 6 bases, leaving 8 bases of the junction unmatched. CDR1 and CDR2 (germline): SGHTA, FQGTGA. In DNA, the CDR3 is TGTGCCAGCAGGGGAGGGGACAGGGAAGATGGCTACACCTTC. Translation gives CASRGGDREDGYTF.